This T cell receptor beta chain was found in a study of blood T cell repertoires in COVID-19 (dated by TCRdb to the early 2020s). Some background on the complete study: Samples from collaborators originated in the United States, Italy and Spain and spanned both the acute and convalescent phases of COVID-19. The prospective study material was composed of cDNA or gDNA derived from T cells, B-cell-depleted T cells, or PBMCs. Subjects who had been exposed to COVID-19, were actively infected with it, or had recovered from it provided the deeply sampled blood TCRbeta repertoires that made up the dataset. The repertoires were released in a freely available public database intended as a resource for research on the immune response to SARS-CoV-2. Samples came from the ongoing ImmuneRACE study (first 160 participants) plus 1,254 subjects from 6 global collaborators. The sample metadata nearly always contained a de-identified subject ID, COVID-19 status, age in years and sex. Where HLA class I and class II types were available, the types were taken from metadata supplied by the sample provider, not from assay-based typing. What the study reported, not specific to this receptor: The amount of clinical and demographic metadata varied by source and participant and was provided uncurated.

The collaborating institutions used their own protocols to collect whole blood in K2EDTA tubes. For TCRbeta analysis, collaborators shipped samples in one of three forms: frozen whole blood, isolated PBMCs, or DNA extracted from either of those sample types. For CDR1 and CDR2, the germline V gene lists KGHSH and LQKENI. The trim is 2 bases for V and 4 bases for J, with a gap of 8 bases between the germline ends. The CDR3 measures 13 amino acids from cysteine to phenylalanine. Only the CDR3 region is kept as DNA, spanning 39 bases read in frame from base 1. TCRbeta CDR3 regions were amplified from genomic DNA using the immunoSEQ Assay, a bias-controlled multiplex PCR. Under the source paper's analysis protocol: Within the assay, amplification of reference gene primers was used to estimate how many nucleated cells each sample contained. To quantify the absolute abundance of each unique TCRbeta CDR3 rearrangement, sequence reads were collapsed and filtered. Productive Simpson clonality was computed per sample as the square root of Simpson's diversity index over productive rearrangements. TCRdb took over this immuneACCESS table, retaining in-frame rearrangements with V and J assigned. Such tables are incomplete; in checked studies, under half of the missing clones stem from an unresolved V gene, and the remainder is unexplained. The DNA was the basis for D and trimming; V, J and clone size are from that table. Present in this sample are about 170,000 clones, 85% of which were seen just once. Together, the top ten hold about 3% of the sample.

On this clone: The target of this receptor is not known. No base quality values were provided; no much bigger clone lies one nucleotide off.

The chain uses TRBV18 and TRBJ1-1; the D gene remains uncertain. The receptor's source is a human donor with acute or convalescent COVID-19. The donor label of this sample is uncertain. Sample: peripheral blood. The sequenced DNA: TGTGCCAGCTCACCAGCACAGATCACTGAAGCTTTCTTT. Translated, this gives CASSPAQITEAFF.